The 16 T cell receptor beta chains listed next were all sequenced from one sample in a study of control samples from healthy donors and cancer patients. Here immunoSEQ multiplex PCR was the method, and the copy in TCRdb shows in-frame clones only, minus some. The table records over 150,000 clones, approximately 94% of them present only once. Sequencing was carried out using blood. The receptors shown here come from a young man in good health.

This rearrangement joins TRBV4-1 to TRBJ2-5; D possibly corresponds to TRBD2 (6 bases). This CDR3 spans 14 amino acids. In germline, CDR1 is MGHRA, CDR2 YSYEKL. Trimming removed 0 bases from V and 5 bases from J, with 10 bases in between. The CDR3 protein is CASSQDGGRETQYF. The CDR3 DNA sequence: TGCGCCAGCAGCCAAGATGGAGGGCGGGAGACCCAGTACTTC.

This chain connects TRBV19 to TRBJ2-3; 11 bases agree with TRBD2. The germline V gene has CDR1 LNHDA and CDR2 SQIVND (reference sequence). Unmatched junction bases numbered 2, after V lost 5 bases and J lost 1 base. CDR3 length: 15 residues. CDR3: CASSSLAGGTDTQYF. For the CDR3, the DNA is TGTGCCAGTAGTTCACTAGCGGGGGGCACAGATACGCAGTATTTT.

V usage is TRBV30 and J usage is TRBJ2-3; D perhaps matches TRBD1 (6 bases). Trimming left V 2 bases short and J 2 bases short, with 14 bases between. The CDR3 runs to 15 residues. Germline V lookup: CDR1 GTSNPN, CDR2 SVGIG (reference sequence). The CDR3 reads CAWSTKQGATDTQYF. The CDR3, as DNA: TGTGCCTGGAGTACGAAACAGGGAGCCACAGATACGCAGTATTTT.

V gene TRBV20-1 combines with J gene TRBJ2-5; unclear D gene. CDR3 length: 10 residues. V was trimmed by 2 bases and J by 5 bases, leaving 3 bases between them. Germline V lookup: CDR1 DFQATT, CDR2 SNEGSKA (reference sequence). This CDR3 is CSARRETQYF. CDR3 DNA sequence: TGCAGTGCTAGAAGGGAGACCCAGTACTTC.

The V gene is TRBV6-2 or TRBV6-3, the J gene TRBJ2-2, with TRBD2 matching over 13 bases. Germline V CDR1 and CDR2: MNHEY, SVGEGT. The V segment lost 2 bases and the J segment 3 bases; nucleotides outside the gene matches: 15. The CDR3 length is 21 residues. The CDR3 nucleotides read TGTGCCAGCAGTTACGATGTACTAGCGGGAGGGTCTTGGGCGGACACCGGGGAGCTGTTTTTT. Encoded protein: CASSYDVLAGGSWADTGELFF.

In DNA form, the CDR3 reads TGTGCCAGCAGTCTCTTACTAGCGGGGGTAAACACAGATACGCAGTATTTT. Its translation is CASSLLLAGVNTDTQYF. This rearrangement joins TRBV3-1 (or the pseudogene TRBV3-2) to TRBJ2-3; 11 bases align to TRBD2. With V trimmed by 6 bases and J by 2 bases, 10 bases remained unmatched. The germline gives CDR1 LGHDT, CDR2 YNNKEL (reference sequence). This CDR3 spans 17 amino acids.

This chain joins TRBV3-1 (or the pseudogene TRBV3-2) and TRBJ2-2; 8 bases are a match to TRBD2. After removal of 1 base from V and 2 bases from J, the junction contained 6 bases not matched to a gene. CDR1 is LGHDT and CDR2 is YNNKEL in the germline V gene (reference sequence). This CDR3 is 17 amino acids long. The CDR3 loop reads CASSQVGSGGNTGELFF. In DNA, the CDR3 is TGTGCCAGCAGCCAAGTTGGGAGCGGGGGCAACACCGGGGAGCTGTTTTTT.

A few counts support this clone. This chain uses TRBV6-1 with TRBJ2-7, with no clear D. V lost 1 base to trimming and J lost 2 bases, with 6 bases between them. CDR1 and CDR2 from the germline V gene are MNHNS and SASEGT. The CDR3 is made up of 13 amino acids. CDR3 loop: CASSEVWAYEQYF. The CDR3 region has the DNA TGTGCCAGCAGTGAAGTCTGGGCCTACGAGCAGTACTTC.

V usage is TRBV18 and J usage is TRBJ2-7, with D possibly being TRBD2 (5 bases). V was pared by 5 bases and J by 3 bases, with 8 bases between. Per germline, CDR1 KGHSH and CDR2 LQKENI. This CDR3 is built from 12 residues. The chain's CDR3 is CASSARDYEQYF. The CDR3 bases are TGTGCCAGCTCAGCCCGGGACTACGAGCAGTACTTC.

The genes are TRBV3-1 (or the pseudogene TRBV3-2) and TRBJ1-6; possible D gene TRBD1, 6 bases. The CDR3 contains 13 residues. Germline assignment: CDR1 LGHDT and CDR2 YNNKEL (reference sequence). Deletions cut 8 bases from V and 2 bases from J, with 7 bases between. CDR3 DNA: TGTGCCAGCGGGACAACCTATAATTCACCCCTCCACTTT. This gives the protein CASGTTYNSPLHF.

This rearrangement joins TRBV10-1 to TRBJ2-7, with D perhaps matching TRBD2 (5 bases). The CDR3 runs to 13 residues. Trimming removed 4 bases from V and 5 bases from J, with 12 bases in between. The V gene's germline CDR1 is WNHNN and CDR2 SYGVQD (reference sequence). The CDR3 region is CASSGGLGNEQYF. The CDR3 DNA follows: TGCGCCAGCAGTGGAGGACTGGGGAACGAGCAGTACTTC.

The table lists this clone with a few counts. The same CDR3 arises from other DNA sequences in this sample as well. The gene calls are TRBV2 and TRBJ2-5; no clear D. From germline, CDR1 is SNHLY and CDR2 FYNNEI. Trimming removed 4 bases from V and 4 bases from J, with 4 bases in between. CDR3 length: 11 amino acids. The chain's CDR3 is CASSVRETQYF. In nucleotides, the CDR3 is TGTGCCAGCAGTGTACGAGAGACCCAGTACTTC.

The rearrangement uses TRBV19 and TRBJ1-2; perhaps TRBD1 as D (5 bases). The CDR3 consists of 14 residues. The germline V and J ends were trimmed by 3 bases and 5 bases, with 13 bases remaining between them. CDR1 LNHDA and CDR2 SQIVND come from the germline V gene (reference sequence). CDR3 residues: CASSIPGTAYGYTF. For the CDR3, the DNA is TGTGCCAGTAGTATCCCCGGGACTGCATATGGCTACACCTTC. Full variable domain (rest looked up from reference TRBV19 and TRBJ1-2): DGGITQSPKYLFRKEGQNVTLSCEQNLNHDAMYWYRQDPGQGLRLIYYSQIVNDFQKGDIAEGYSVSREKKESFPLTVTSAQKNPTAFYLCASSIPGTAYGYTFGSGTRLTVV.

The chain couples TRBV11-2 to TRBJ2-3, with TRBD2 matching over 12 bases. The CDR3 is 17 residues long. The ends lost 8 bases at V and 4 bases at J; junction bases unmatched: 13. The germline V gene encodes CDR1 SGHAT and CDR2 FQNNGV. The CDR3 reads CASGERASGREADTQYF. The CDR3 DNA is TGTGCCAGCGGAGAAAGGGCTAGCGGGAGGGAGGCAGATACGCAGTATTTT. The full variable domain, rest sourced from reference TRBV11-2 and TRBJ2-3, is EAGVAQSPRYKIIEKRQSVAFWCNPISGHATLYWYQQILGQGPKLLIQFQNNGVVDDSQLPKDRFSAERLKGVDSTLKIQPAKLEDSAVYLCASGERASGREADTQYFGPGTRLTVL.

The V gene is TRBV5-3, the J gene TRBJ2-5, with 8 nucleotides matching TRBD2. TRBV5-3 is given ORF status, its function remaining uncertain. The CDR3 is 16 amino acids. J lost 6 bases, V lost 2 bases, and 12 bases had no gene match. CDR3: CARSFRLAPPLKTQYF. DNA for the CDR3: TGTGCCAGAAGCTTCAGACTAGCGCCTCCTCTGAAGACCCAGTACTTC.

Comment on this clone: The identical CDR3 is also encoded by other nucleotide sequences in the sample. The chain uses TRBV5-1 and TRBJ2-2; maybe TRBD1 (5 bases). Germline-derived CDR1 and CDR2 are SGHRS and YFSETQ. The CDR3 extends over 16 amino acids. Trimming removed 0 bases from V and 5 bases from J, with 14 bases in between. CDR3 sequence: CASSLAGQGGTGELFF. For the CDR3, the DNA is TGCGCCAGCAGCTTGGCTGGGCAGGGTGGGACCGGGGAGCTGTTTTTT.